Below, 17 T cell receptor beta chains from the same sample are listed, as sequenced in a study of blood T cells in healthy people across ages. For the second PCR, which ran for about 6 to 11 cycles, a sample-barcoded 5' primer and a J-beta primer mix were used. A single record per CDR3 protein comes from TCRdb applying MiXCR to the 5' RACE reads. The profile covers about 670,000 distinct CDR3 sequences, with roughly 41% appearing a single time and 25% to 35% taken by the ten largest. Source material: blood. These TCRs come from a man at least 80 years old in good health.

This chain joins TRBV25-1 and TRBJ1-4; 7 bases map to TRBD1. The CDR3 is made up of 15 amino acids. The germline V gene encodes CDR1 MGHDK and CDR2 SYGVNS. The ends lost 5 bases at V and 8 bases at J; junction bases unmatched: 11. This CDR3 is CASSWTGQRREKLFF. CDR3 DNA sequence: TGTGCCAGCAGTTGGACGGGACAGCGGAGAGAAAAACTGTTTTTT. The full variable domain, with the rest looked up from reference TRBV25-1 and TRBJ1-4, is EADIYQTPRYLVIGTGKKITLECSQTMGHDKMYWYQQDPGMELHLIHYSYGVNSTEKGDLSSESTVSRIRTEHFPLTLESARPSHTSQYLCASSWTGQRREKLFFGSGTQLSVL.

CDR3 residues: CASSLVPTTSGRRDEQYF. CDR3 coding DNA: TGTGCCAGCAGCTTAGTTCCAACGACTAGCGGGAGAAGGGACGAGCAGTACTTC. The chain uses TRBV11-2 and TRBJ2-7, with 12 bases fitting TRBD2. This CDR3 is built from 18 residues. Germline V gene lookup returns CDR1 SGHAT and CDR2 FQNNGV. V gave up 1 base and J gave up 5 bases; unmatched junction bases: 12.

V and J are TRBV14 and TRBJ2-7; D not resolved. CDR1 and CDR2 from the germline V gene are SGHDN and FVKESK. The CDR3 is 13 amino acids. The V end was cut by 0 bases, the J end by 4 bases, with 7 bases between. The CDR3 region is CASSQDWGYEQYF. CDR3 sequence (DNA): TGTGCCAGCAGCCAAGATTGGGGATACGAGCAGTACTTC.

This clonotype was found a few times. The V gene is TRBV7-8, the J gene TRBJ2-6; unclear D gene. CDR1 and CDR2 from the germline V gene are SGHVS and FQNEAQ. Trimming took off 1 base at V and 0 bases at J, with 7 bases between the two ends. The CDR3 extends over 16 amino acids. CDR3 in amino acids: CASSLVSDSGANVLTF. The CDR3 DNA reads TGTGCCAGCAGCTTAGTGTCAGACTCTGGGGCCAACGTCCTGACTTTC.

This sequence joins TRBV9 and TRBJ2-7, with unresolved D. V gave up 0 bases and J gave up 4 bases, with 14 bases separating them. This CDR3 is built from 15 residues. Germline CDR1 is SGDLS and CDR2 is YYNGEE. The CDR3 bases are TGTGCCAGCAGCGTAGAGATAGGGAACACTTACGAGCAGTACTTC. Translated: CASSVEIGNTYEQYF. Variable domain in full (rest from reference TRBV9 and TRBJ2-7): DSGVTQTPKHLITATGQRVTLRCSPRSGDLSVYWYQQSLDQGLQFLIQYYNGEERAKGNILERFSAQQFPDLHSELNLSSLELGDSALYFCASSVEIGNTYEQYFGPGTRLTVT.

This clonotype was counted a few times. The V gene is TRBV7-8, the J gene TRBJ2-7; the match to TRBD1 covers 8 bases. V lost 5 bases, J lost 2 bases, and 5 bases stayed unmatched. The CDR3 length is 14 residues. Germline lookup yields CDR1 SGHVS and CDR2 FQNEAQ. CDR3 in amino acids: CASSRQGPTYEQYF. The CDR3 DNA sequence: TGTGCCAGCAGCAGACAGGGGCCGACCTACGAGCAGTACTTC.

Note on this clonotype: This may be a read error, as it is one base from a much larger clone. The chain is built from TRBV28 and TRBJ2-6; D is tentatively TRBD1 or TRBD2 (5 bases each). Germline V gene sequence: CDR1 MDHEN, CDR2 SYDVKM. This CDR3 is 16 amino acids long. Trimming took off 0 bases at V and 2 bases at J, with 8 bases between the two ends. DNA of the CDR3: TGTGCCAGCAGTTTATGGGGGGACCCTGGGGCCAACGTCCTGACTTTC. It encodes CASSLWGDPGANVLTF.

The rearrangement uses TRBV5-1 and TRBJ2-7, with 8 bases that match TRBD1. Near its end, the DNA agrees better with TRBJ2-4, so the J call may be wrong. This CDR3 region has 18 residues. Germline CDR1 reads SGHRS; CDR2 reads YFSETQ. Here the CDR3 reads CASSLQGERKRAKNIQYF. DNA of the CDR3: TGCGCCAGCAGCCTACAGGGGGAAAGGAAGAGGGCCAAAAACATTCAGTACTTC.

Only a few counts were recorded for this clonotype. The chain carries TRBV25-1 and TRBJ2-5; D gene unclear. Gene TRBJ2-7 matches the end of the DNA better, so the J call may be wrong. This CDR3 region has 13 residues. CDR1 MGHDK and CDR2 SYGVNS come from the germline V gene. CDR3 region: CASSRLASAEQYF. Here the CDR3 DNA reads TGTGCCAGCAGTAGGTTGGCTTCCGCCGAGCAGTACTTC.

About this clonotype: This may be a read error: a much more frequent sequence differs by one nucleotide. CDR3 nucleotides: TGTGCCAGCAGTCCGGAAAAGAACACCGGGGAGCCGTTTTTT. Its protein is CASSPEKNTGEPFF. V gene TRBV6-4 combines with J gene TRBJ2-2; a weak D match, TRBD2 (5 bases). Germline V gene lookup returns CDR1 MRHNA and CDR2 SNTAGT. CDR3 length equals 14 residues.

Comments on this clonotype: A read error is possible here, since a much larger clone lies one base away. The chain is built from TRBV29-1 and TRBJ2-4, with 11 positions matching TRBD2. Germline CDR1 reads SQVTM; CDR2 reads ANQGSEA. The CDR3 sequence is 18 residues long. The trim removed 6 bases at V and 13 bases at J, leaving 26 bases unmatched. The CDR3: CSVESRTSGRPRYNEQYF. CDR3 DNA: TGCAGCGTCGAAAGCCGTACTAGCGGGAGACCAAGATACAATGAGCAGTACTTC.

The V and J genes are TRBV6-2 or TRBV6-3 and TRBJ1-5, with 9 positions matching TRBD1. Germline V gene lookup returns CDR1 MNHEY and CDR2 SVGEGT. The J segment lost 5 bases and the V segment lost 2 bases, leaving 4 bases of the junction unmatched. The CDR3 runs 15 residues. CDR3: CASSYMDRGDQPQHF. The CDR3 DNA reads as TGTGCCAGCAGTTACATGGACAGGGGTGATCAGCCCCAGCATTTT.

The CDR3 here is CASSRGTVTGELFF. Written as DNA, the CDR3 is TGTGCCAGCAGTCGGGGGACTGTAACCGGGGAGCTGTTTTTT. This chain links TRBV6-2 or TRBV6-3 with TRBJ2-2, with D tentatively TRBD2 (6 bases). V dropped 5 bases and J dropped 5 bases, with 12 bases sitting between them. The CDR3 runs 14 residues. Germline-derived CDR1 and CDR2 are MNHEY and SVGEGT.

This clonotype was counted between two and nine times. V usage is TRBV28 and J usage is TRBJ2-1; D is uncertain. V was clipped by 8 bases and J by 0 bases, with 17 bases between them. CDR1 is MDHEN and CDR2 is SYDVKM in the germline V gene. The CDR3 has 16 amino acids. CDR3 in DNA: TGTGCCAGCGGTCCTGGATTAATGGGCTCCTACAATGAGCAGTTCTTC. Translation: CASGPGLMGSYNEQFF.

To note about this clonotype: One end of the junction is discordant with germline, which a read error may explain. This chain connects TRBV20-1 to TRBJ2-1; TRBD2 matches at 7 bases. CDR1 DFQATT and CDR2 SNEGSKA come from the germline V gene (reference sequence). CDR3 length: 13 residues. The CDR3 region has the DNA TGCAGTGCTAAAAGGTCTAGCGGACGTGAGCAATTCTTC. Its protein is CSAKRSSGREQFF.

This clonotype is judged medium-sized. The rearrangement uses TRBV4-1 and TRBJ2-3, with TRBD2 identical over 7 bases. Germline values: CDR1 MGHRA, CDR2 YSYEKL. The CDR3 is 18 residues long. With V trimmed by 1 base and J by 7 bases, 17 bases remained unmatched. In DNA, the CDR3 is TGCGCCAGCAGCCAAGGAAGCACACGACTAGCAACCATACATACGCAGTATTTT. Translation gives CASSQGSTRLATIHTQYF.

The V gene is TRBV3-1, the J gene TRBJ1-2; 9 nucleotides align to TRBD1. V shed 5 bases and J 5 bases; nucleotides not matched to a gene: 15. From germline, CDR1 is LGHDT and CDR2 YNNKEL (reference sequence). The CDR3 is made up of 17 amino acids. Here the CDR3 reads CASSSPGQGILSYGYTF. As DNA, the CDR3 is TGTGCCAGCAGCTCTCCGGGACAGGGCATTTTGAGTTATGGCTACACCTTC.